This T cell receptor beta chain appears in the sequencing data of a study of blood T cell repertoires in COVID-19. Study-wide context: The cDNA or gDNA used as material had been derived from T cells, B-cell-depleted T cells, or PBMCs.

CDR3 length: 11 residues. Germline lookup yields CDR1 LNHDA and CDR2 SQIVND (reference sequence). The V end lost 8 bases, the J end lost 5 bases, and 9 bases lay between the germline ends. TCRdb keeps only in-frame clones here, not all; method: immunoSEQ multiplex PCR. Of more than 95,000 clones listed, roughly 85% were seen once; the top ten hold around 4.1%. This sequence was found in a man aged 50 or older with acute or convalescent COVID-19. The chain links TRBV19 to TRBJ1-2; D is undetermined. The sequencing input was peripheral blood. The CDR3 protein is CASLAGYGYTF. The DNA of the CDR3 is TGTGCCAGTTTGGCCGGGTATGGCTACACCTTC. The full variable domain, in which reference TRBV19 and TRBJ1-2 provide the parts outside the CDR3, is DGGITQSPKYLFRKEGQNVTLSCEQNLNHDAMYWYRQDPGQGLRLIYYSQIVNDFQKGDIAEGYSVSREKKESFPLTVTSAQKNPTAFYLCASLAGYGYTFGSGTRLTVV.